This is a list of T cell receptor beta chains from one sample in a study of blood T cells in healthy people across ages. TCRdb re-analysed the 5' RACE reads in MiXCR, keeping a single row per CDR3 protein. The sample consists of some 1.5 million distinct CDR3 sequences, 25% to 30% of them appearing once. Material for sequencing was blood. The receptors originated from a woman between 25 and 40 years old in good health. The CDR3 runs from the conserved cysteine through the conserved F or W. The order of the fields is J gene, clone size, D gene, CDR3 length, V gene, CDR3 protein, CDR3 DNA. D genes are given only for firm matches. Not all rows give a size; the values are once, few, many and, for expanded clones, a class.

J gene: TRBJ1-5; clone size: few; D gene: .; CDR3 length: 15; V gene: TRBV18; CDR3 protein: CASSPPGVSNQPQHF; CDR3 DNA: TGTGCCAGCTCACCACCGGGAGTTAGCAATCAGCCCCAGCATTTT
J gene: TRBJ1-5; clone size: few; D gene: TRBD1; CDR3 length: 15; V gene: TRBV18; CDR3 protein: CASSPMTGEGQPQHF; CDR3 DNA: TGTGCCAGCTCACCGATGACAGGGGAGGGTCAGCCCCAGCATTTT
J gene: TRBJ2-7; clone size: few; D gene: TRBD2; CDR3 length: 14; V gene: TRBV7-6; CDR3 protein: CASSLDGRAREQYF; CDR3 DNA: TGTGCCAGCAGCTTAGACGGGAGGGCCCGAGAGCAGTACTTC
J gene: TRBJ2-7; clone size: few; D gene: TRBD2; CDR3 length: 15; V gene: TRBV20-1; CDR3 protein: CSARGAGGNSYEQYF; CDR3 DNA: TGCAGTGCTAGAGGGGCGGGGGGGAATTCCTACGAGCAGTACTTC
J gene: TRBJ2-7; clone size: .; D gene: .; CDR3 length: 15; V gene: TRBV7-2; CDR3 protein: CVSSGGGGVADEQYF; CDR3 DNA: TGTGTCAGCAGCGGTGGCGGTGGGGTGGCCGATGAGCAGTACTTC
J gene: TRBJ1-2; clone size: .; D gene: .; CDR3 length: 14; V gene: TRBV27; CDR3 protein: CASRTTGTHYGYTF; CDR3 DNA: TGTGCCAGCAGAACAACCGGGACCCACTATGGCTACACCTTC
J gene: TRBJ2-5; clone size: few; D gene: .; CDR3 length: 13; V gene: TRBV21-1; CDR3 protein: CASSTLAEETQYF; CDR3 DNA: TGTGCCAGCAGCACCCTAGCGGAGGAGACCCAGTACTTC
J gene: TRBJ1-2; clone size: many; D gene: TRBD1; CDR3 length: 17; V gene: TRBV7-2; CDR3 protein: CASSSSLGQGDNYGYTF; CDR3 DNA: TGTGCCAGCAGCTCCTCTTTGGGGCAGGGGGATAACTATGGCTACACCTTC
J gene: TRBJ2-3; clone size: few; D gene: TRBD1; CDR3 length: 15; V gene: TRBV5-1; CDR3 protein: CASSWGTDSTDTQYF; CDR3 DNA: TGCGCCAGCAGCTGGGGGACAGATAGCACAGATACGCAGTATTTT
J gene: TRBJ2-1; clone size: few; D gene: TRBD2; CDR3 length: 16; V gene: TRBV3-1; CDR3 protein: CAGSHVAGVPYNEQFF; CDR3 DNA: TGTGCCGGCAGCCATGTAGCGGGAGTACCCTACAATGAGCAGTTCTTC
J gene: TRBJ2-1; clone size: few; D gene: .; CDR3 length: 13; V gene: TRBV28; CDR3 protein: CASSRRDSLNQFF; CDR3 DNA: TGTGCCAGCAGCCGGAGGGACTCATTGAATCAGTTCTTC
J gene: TRBJ2-5; clone size: .; D gene: .; CDR3 length: 14; V gene: TRBV7-2; CDR3 protein: CASSQPALGETQYF; CDR3 DNA: TGTGCCAGCAGCCAACCTGCTTTGGGAGAGACCCAGTACTTC
J gene: TRBJ2-3; clone size: .; D gene: .; CDR3 length: 14; V gene: TRBV5-1; CDR3 protein: CASSVGSHTDTQYF; CDR3 DNA: TGCGCCAGCAGCGTGGGCAGTCATACAGATACGCAGTATTTT
J gene: TRBJ1-1; clone size: .; D gene: TRBD1; CDR3 length: 16; V gene: TRBV9; CDR3 protein: CASSDQRGQGATEAFF; CDR3 DNA: TGTGCCAGCAGCGACCAAAGGGGACAGGGGGCGACTGAAGCTTTCTTT
J gene: TRBJ2-3; clone size: .; D gene: .; CDR3 length: 16; V gene: TRBV7-2; CDR3 protein: CASSSGSTLSTDTQYF; CDR3 DNA: TGTGCCAGCAGCTCCGGGTCCACCCTTAGCACAGATACGCAGTATTTT
J gene: TRBJ2-7; clone size: few; D gene: .; CDR3 length: 14; V gene: TRBV20-1; CDR3 protein: CSARDQGAGYEQYF; CDR3 DNA: TGCAGTGCTAGAGATCAAGGAGCGGGCTACGAGCAGTACTTC
J gene: TRBJ2-1; clone size: once; D gene: TRBD2; CDR3 length: 16; V gene: TRBV9; CDR3 protein: CASSVGAGGYRNEQFF; CDR3 DNA: TGTGCCAGCAGCGTAGGGGCGGGAGGATACCGCAATGAGCAGTTCTTC
J gene: TRBJ2-3; clone size: few; D gene: TRBD2; CDR3 length: 15; V gene: TRBV29-1; CDR3 protein: CSVAIAGGGTDTQYF; CDR3 DNA: TGCAGCGTCGCCATAGCGGGAGGGGGCACAGATACGCAGTATTTT
J gene: TRBJ2-3; clone size: .; D gene: TRBD2; CDR3 length: 15; V gene: TRBV6-2/TRBV6-3; CDR3 protein: CASSVGASGSDTQYF; CDR3 DNA: TGTGCCAGCAGCGTCGGGGCTAGCGGGAGTGATACGCAGTATTTT
J gene: TRBJ1-1; clone size: .; D gene: .; CDR3 length: 13; V gene: TRBV7-6; CDR3 protein: CASSLGGRYEAFF; CDR3 DNA: TGTGCCAGCAGCTTAGGGGGGCGCTATGAAGCTTTCTTT
J gene: TRBJ2-4; clone size: many; D gene: TRBD2; CDR3 length: 15; V gene: TRBV12-3/TRBV12-4; CDR3 protein: CASTVAGGEKGIQYF; CDR3 DNA: TGTGCCAGCACCGTAGCGGGTGGTGAAAAAGGGATTCAGTACTTC
J gene: TRBJ2-1; clone size: .; D gene: .; CDR3 length: 14; V gene: TRBV6-2/TRBV6-3; CDR3 protein: CASSDPRPHNEQFF; CDR3 DNA: TGTGCCAGCAGCGACCCGCGGCCCCACAATGAGCAGTTCTTC
J gene: TRBJ2-3; clone size: few; D gene: TRBD2; CDR3 length: 15; V gene: TRBV7-2; CDR3 protein: CASSLRGGSADTQYF; CDR3 DNA: TGTGCCAGCAGCTTGCGCGGGGGGAGCGCAGATACGCAGTATTTT
J gene: TRBJ2-7; clone size: many; D gene: .; CDR3 length: 13; V gene: TRBV10-3; CDR3 protein: CAISTGSSYEQYF; CDR3 DNA: TGTGCCATCAGCACAGGGTCCTCCTACGAGCAGTACTTC
J gene: TRBJ2-6; clone size: .; D gene: .; CDR3 length: 17; V gene: TRBV6-6; CDR3 protein: CASTRGIPFSGANVLTF; CDR3 DNA: TGTGCCAGCACTAGGGGCATTCCCTTCTCTGGGGCCAACGTCCTGACTTTC
J gene: TRBJ1-6; clone size: .; D gene: .; CDR3 length: 14; V gene: TRBV20-1; CDR3 protein: CSARLGDTDSPLHF; CDR3 DNA: TGCAGTGCTAGACTAGGGGATACGGATTCACCCCTCCACTTT
J gene: TRBJ2-5; clone size: many; D gene: .; CDR3 length: 15; V gene: TRBV12-3/TRBV12-4; CDR3 protein: CASSPRGGVEETQYF; CDR3 DNA: TGTGCCAGCAGTCCTCGTGGAGGGGTGGAAGAGACCCAGTACTTC
J gene: TRBJ2-2; clone size: .; D gene: TRBD2; CDR3 length: 18; V gene: TRBV6-5; CDR3 protein: CASSTKRSSGVPTGELFF; CDR3 DNA: TGTGCCAGCAGTACTAAAAGAAGTAGCGGGGTCCCCACCGGGGAGCTGTTTTTT
J gene: TRBJ2-5; clone size: many; D gene: TRBD1; CDR3 length: 14; V gene: TRBV6-6; CDR3 protein: CASSRSTGEETQYF; CDR3 DNA: TGTGCCAGCAGTCGTTCGACAGGGGAAGAGACCCAGTACTTC
J gene: TRBJ2-3; clone size: .; D gene: .; CDR3 length: 14; V gene: TRBV7-9; CDR3 protein: CASSLGQPADTQYF; CDR3 DNA: TGTGCCAGCAGCTTAGGGCAGCCGGCAGATACGCAGTATTTT
J gene: TRBJ2-1; clone size: .; D gene: TRBD2; CDR3 length: 13; V gene: TRBV29-1; CDR3 protein: CSLGMTSGNEQFF; CDR3 DNA: TGCAGCCTTGGAATGACTAGCGGGAATGAGCAGTTCTTC
J gene: TRBJ2-5; clone size: many; D gene: .; CDR3 length: 15; V gene: TRBV24-1; CDR3 protein: CATSEPSPGGETQYF; CDR3 DNA: TGTGCCACCAGTGAACCCTCGCCAGGGGGGGAGACCCAGTACTTC
J gene: TRBJ2-7; clone size: many; D gene: .; CDR3 length: 12; V gene: TRBV20-1; CDR3 protein: CSVNRRYDEQYF; CDR3 DNA: TGCAGTGTTAATCGCAGGTACGACGAGCAGTACTTC
J gene: TRBJ2-1; clone size: many; D gene: TRBD2; CDR3 length: 12; V gene: TRBV3-1; CDR3 protein: CASSHSGGEQFF; CDR3 DNA: TGTGCCAGCAGCCATAGCGGGGGAGAGCAGTTCTTC